The 21 T cell receptor beta chains listed next were all sequenced from one sample in a study of monozygotic twins with inflammatory bowel disease. TCRdb re-analyzed the 5' RACE reads; it lists each CDR3 protein once, without DNA. The specimen's table records a few hundred thousand distinct CDR3 sequences. What was sequenced was blood. The source is a human donor with ulcerative colitis or Crohn's disease, or a healthy co-twin of an affected twin (not recorded which).

The rearrangement uses TRBV12-3 or TRBV12-4 and TRBJ1-1. This CDR3 comprises 16 residues. The CDR3 here is CASSLANTEAGPEAFF.

This chain links TRBV29-1 with TRBJ2-7. Germline values: CDR1 SQVTM, CDR2 ANQGSEA. The CDR3 totals 18 residues. The CDR3 loop reads CSVEDRNLKAGTSREQYF.

V is TRBV12-3 or TRBV12-4 and J is TRBJ1-1. CDR3 length equals 16 residues. The CDR3 is CASILRQGPSLTEAFF.

V is TRBV24-1 and J is TRBJ2-3; no DNA is available, so the TRBD1 call from TCRdb remains unchecked. The CDR3 is made up of 16 amino acids. The germline CDR1 and CDR2 sequences are KGHDR and SFDVKD. The CDR3 loop reads CATSDWAEGITDTQYF.

The rearrangement uses TRBV5-1 and TRBJ1-2; absent DNA, TCRdb's TRBD1 call cannot be checked. CDR1 and CDR2 from the germline V gene are SGHRS and YFSETQ. This CDR3 contains 15 residues. CDR3 loop: CASSLAPDRSYGYTF.

The chain combines TRBV10-3 with TRBJ1-1. Germline CDR1 and CDR2: ENHRY and SYGVKD. CDR3 length: 14 residues. CDR3 sequence reads: CAISEPQKYTEAFF.

This chain connects TRBV5-1 to TRBJ1-4. CDR3 length: 13 residues. Germline CDR1 and CDR2: SGHRS and YFSETQ. CDR3 amino acids: CASSLEEGEKLFF. Variable domain in full (rest from reference TRBV5-1 and TRBJ1-4): KAGVTQTPRYLIKTRGQQVTLSCSPISGHRSVSWYQQTPGQGLQFLFEYFSETQRNKGNFPGRFSGRQFSNSRSEMNVSTLELGDSALYLCASSLEEGEKLFFGSGTQLSVL.

The V call is TRBV7-3, the J call TRBJ2-6; TCRdb proposes TRBD1, but this gene call is untestable without DNA. Germline assignment: CDR1 SGHTA and CDR2 FQGTGA. The CDR3 sequence is 15 residues long. The CDR3 loop reads CASSLDRAGANVLTF.

The chain uses TRBV29-1 and TRBJ1-5; TCRdb's D call of TRBD1 is untestable without DNA. The CDR3 runs 15 residues. Germline lookup yields CDR1 SQVTM and CDR2 ANQGSEA. CDR3 residues: CSVSQGFNSNQPQHF.

The chain uses TRBV7-9 and TRBJ2-5; TCRdb reports TRBD2, a call that lacks DNA to check it against. The germline gives CDR1 SEHNR, CDR2 FQNEAQ (reference sequence). The CDR3 extends over 14 amino acids. The CDR3 region is CASRSGGAWETQYF.

The chain's CDR3 is CASSDPFGSGELFF. The gene calls are TRBV6-1 and TRBJ2-2; TCRdb selects TRBD1, and the lack of DNA leaves this call unchecked. CDR1 and CDR2 (germline): MNHNS, SASEGT. The CDR3 extends over 14 amino acids.

The CDR3 loop reads CASSGQSNTEAFF. J is TRBJ1-1 and V is TRBV18; TCRdb calls TRBD1, which cannot be checked without DNA. The CDR3 runs 13 residues. CDR1 and CDR2 (germline): KGHSH, LQKENI. Based on the CDR3 plus reference TRBV18 and TRBJ1-1, the full variable domain is NAGVMQNPRHLVRRRGQEARLRCSPMKGHSHVYWYRQLPEEGLKFMVYLQKENIIDESGMPKERFSAEFPKEGPSILRIQQVVRGDSAAYFCASSGQSNTEAFFGQGTRLTVV.

This chain links TRBV9 with TRBJ2-2; the TCRdb D gene call, TRBD1, has no DNA to confirm it. Germline-derived CDR1 and CDR2 are SGDLS and YYNGEE. This CDR3 is built from 15 residues. CDR3 sequence reads: CASSVAGTFAGELFF.

V gene TRBV15 combines with J gene TRBJ2-3; TCRdb's D call, TRBD2, is unchecked because there is no DNA. The CDR3 loop spans 16 amino acids. The germline V gene encodes CDR1 LNHNV and CDR2 YYDKDF (reference sequence). CDR3 loop: CATSRTSGAYTDTQYF.

The V call is TRBV3-1, the J call TRBJ1-3; lacking DNA, the TRBD1 call made by TCRdb goes unchecked. From germline, CDR1 is LGHDT and CDR2 YNNKEL (reference sequence). The CDR3 has 15 amino acids. The chain's CDR3 is CASSQDTGKGNTIYF.

The chain's CDR3 is CASSPPNDLGAGANVLTF. This chain uses TRBV12-3 or TRBV12-4 with TRBJ2-6; checking the TCRdb D call of TRBD1 is not possible without DNA. The CDR3 consists of 18 residues.

This rearrangement joins TRBV10-3 to TRBJ2-1; TCRdb lists TRBD1, though no DNA is available to test this call. Germline assignment: CDR1 ENHRY and CDR2 SYGVKD. The CDR3 covers 12 residues. The CDR3 sequence is CATETGGNEQFF.

The J gene is TRBJ1-5, the V gene TRBV6-2 or TRBV6-3; TCRdb's assignment of TRBD1 cannot be checked, as there is no DNA. CDR1 and CDR2 (germline): MNHEY, SVGEGT. The CDR3 totals 14 residues. The CDR3 spells CASRKQGSNQPQHF.

V and J are TRBV4-1 and TRBJ2-7; the TRBD2 assignment by TCRdb is unverifiable without DNA. The CDR3 is 14 amino acids. From germline, CDR1 is MGHRA and CDR2 YSYEKL. The CDR3 is CASSQVAISYEQYF.

The V gene is TRBV4-1, the J gene TRBJ1-5; the D call of TRBD1 rests on TCRdb alone, since no DNA is present to check it. The germline gives CDR1 MGHRA, CDR2 YSYEKL. The CDR3 is made up of 16 amino acids. The CDR3 loop reads CASSRGEGGNNQPQHF.

This chain joins TRBV9 and TRBJ2-3. CDR1 SGDLS and CDR2 YYNGEE come from the germline V gene. This CDR3 comprises 15 residues. The CDR3 loop is CASSGLGSSTDTQYF.